A single sample gave rise to the 24 T cell receptor beta chains below, sequenced in a study of somatic mutations in cytotoxic T cells in rheumatoid arthritis. The protocol was immunoSEQ multiplex PCR, while the TCRdb copy is restricted to in-frame clones and leaves out a portion. The sample lists approximately 13,000 clones, around 77% occurring once. Sequenced material: CD8+ T cells sorted from blood. These receptor sequences come from an adult with rheumatoid arthritis.

The chain recombines TRBV25-1 with TRBJ2-7; 8 bases are shared with TRBD1. Germline V CDR1 and CDR2: MGHDK, SYGVNS. With V trimmed by 6 bases and J by 2 bases, 0 bases remained unmatched. This CDR3 region has 12 residues. In DNA form, the CDR3 reads TGTGCCAGCAGACAGGGGGCCTACGAGCAGTACTTC. This sequence encodes CASRQGAYEQYF.

This clone was picked up one time. This chain uses TRBV4-2 with TRBJ2-5; D gene unclear. The CDR3 has 15 amino acids. Trimming took off 2 bases at V and 1 base at J, with 11 bases between the two ends. Germline assignment: CDR1 LGHNA and CDR2 YNFKEQ. CDR3 bases: TGTGCCAGCAGCCAATTCCTGGCGGTCCAAGAGACCCAGTACTTC. This codes for CASSQFLAVQETQYF.

The chain carries TRBV9 and TRBJ2-1, with D possibly called TRBD1 or TRBD2 (5 bases each). The germline V gene has CDR1 SGDLS and CDR2 YYNGEE. V was clipped by 4 bases and J by 3 bases, with 14 bases between them. This CDR3 has 15 amino acids. The CDR3 loop is CASSTGTSNYNEQFF. The CDR3 bases are TGTGCCAGCAGCACCGGGACGTCGAACTACAATGAGCAGTTCTTC.

This chain uses TRBV19 with TRBJ2-2, with no clear D. This CDR3 has 14 residues. CDR1 is LNHDA and CDR2 is SQIVND in the germline V gene (reference sequence). The V and J ends lost 4 bases and 0 bases respectively, with 6 bases between them. The CDR3 nucleotides read TGTGCCAGTAGTAGGGGTCCGAACACCGGGGAGCTGTTTTTT. This codes for CASSRGPNTGELFF.

This clone was observed a few times. V usage is TRBV29-1 and J usage is TRBJ1-2; D is ambiguous. The germline gives CDR1 SQVTM, CDR2 ANQGSEA. This CDR3 region has 13 residues. V lost 6 bases, J lost 4 bases, and 15 bases lay in between. The CDR3 DNA sequence: TGCAGCGTCGGTTCTGGAAACACCTATGGCTACACCTTC. Amino acids: CSVGSGNTYGYTF.

The rearrangement uses TRBV6-1 and TRBJ2-1; D remains unclear. The V gene lost 2 bases and the J gene lost 4 bases, with 6 bases spanning the gap. The CDR3 runs 13 residues. Germline V lookup: CDR1 MNHNS, CDR2 SASEGT. The CDR3 spells CASSEHRYNEQFF. CDR3 bases: TGTGCCAGCAGTGAACACAGATACAATGAGCAGTTCTTC.

This clone was detected only a few times. This chain connects TRBV11-2 to TRBJ1-5, with TRBD1 identical over 9 bases. From germline, CDR1 is SGHAT and CDR2 FQNNGV. This CDR3 spans 13 amino acids. V was pared by 5 bases and J by 7 bases, with 3 bases of the junction left unmatched. CDR3 in DNA: TGTGCCAGCAGCGCGACAGGGGGACAGCCCCAGCATTTT. Amino acids: CASSATGGQPQHF.

This chain uses TRBV10-3 with TRBJ1-1, with 7 bases fitting TRBD1. Germline CDR1 ENHRY, CDR2 SYGVKD. The J segment lost 0 bases and the V segment lost 6 bases, leaving 13 bases of the junction unmatched. The CDR3 has 17 amino acids. The CDR3 DNA reads as TGTGCCATCAGACTCAGGCCCTTACAGGGGATGAACACTGAAGCTTTCTTT. As protein: CAIRLRPLQGMNTEAFF.

The chain couples TRBV7-9 to TRBJ1-4, with a weak D call TRBD1 (5 bases). V was shortened by 1 base and J by 8 bases, with 11 bases between the two germline ends. Germline CDR1 reads SEHNR; CDR2 reads FQNEAQ (reference sequence). The CDR3 runs 14 residues. The CDR3 DNA is TGTGCCAGCAGCTTAGATGCAGGGTCCGAAAAACTGTTTTTT. Translated: CASSLDAGSEKLFF.

This clone was recorded a few times. J is TRBJ2-3 and V is TRBV2; D is possibly TRBD1 (5 bases). V shed 9 bases and J shed 3 bases, with 16 bases lying between them. The CDR3 length is 14 residues. Germline V gene sequence: CDR1 SNHLY, CDR2 FYNNEI. CDR3 nucleotides: TGTGCCAGACAGCTCAGGGAAGGTACAGATACGCAGTATTTT. The encoded protein is CARQLREGTDTQYF. The whole variable domain, remainder taken from reference TRBV2 and TRBJ2-3, is EPEVTQTPSHQVTQMGQEVILRCVPISNHLYFYWYRQILGQKVEFLVSFYNNEISEKSEIFDDQFSVERPDGSNFTLKIRSTKLEDSAMYFCARQLREGTDTQYFGPGTRLTVL.

This CDR3 is CASSEVGRSYEQYV. The CDR3 nucleotides read TGTGCCAGCAGTGAAGTGGGCCGCTCCTACGAGCAGTACGTC. This sequence joins TRBV6-1 and TRBJ2-7; D is unresolved. The CDR3 covers 14 residues. V gave up 1 base and J gave up 0 bases, with 7 bases separating them. Germline assignment: CDR1 MNHNS and CDR2 SASEGT.

The V and J genes are TRBV7-9 and TRBJ2-3; 7 bases match TRBD2. Germline V gene lookup returns CDR1 SEHNR and CDR2 FQNEAQ (reference sequence). This CDR3 contains 15 residues. V lost 5 bases, J lost 5 bases, and 10 bases stayed unmatched. The DNA for the CDR3 is TGTGCCAGCAGCCCTTCCGGGGCGGGGGAAGATACGCAGTATTTT. It translates to CASSPSGAGEDTQYF.

The V gene is TRBV14, the J gene TRBJ2-5, with D unresolved. The germline V and J ends were trimmed by 5 bases and 1 base, with 8 bases remaining between them. The CDR3 runs 13 residues. The germline V gene encodes CDR1 SGHDN and CDR2 FVKESK. The chain's CDR3 is CASSAWAQETQYF. The CDR3 nucleotides are TGTGCCAGCAGCGCCTGGGCCCAAGAGACCCAGTACTTC.

This chain connects TRBV19 to TRBJ2-5; D ambiguous. Germline CDR1 and CDR2: LNHDA and SQIVND (reference sequence). CDR3 length: 14 residues. Trimming shortened V by 3 bases and J by 2 bases, and 10 bases separated the two germline ends. CDR3 nucleotides: TGTGCCAGTAGTATTGTTCCCGGACAAGAGACCCAGTACTTC. Its translation is CASSIVPGQETQYF.

J is TRBJ2-2 and V is TRBV4-1; 7 nucleotides align to TRBD2. V lost 1 base to trimming and J lost 3 bases; unmatched junction nucleotides: 11. Germline CDR1 is MGHRA and CDR2 is YSYEKL. The length of the CDR3 is 18 residues. In DNA form, the CDR3 reads TGCGCCAGCAGCCAAGTGGGGGTGGGGGAGGGTTACACCGGGGAGCTGTTTTTT. Translating it yields CASSQVGVGEGYTGELFF.

CDR3 protein: CASTGLSGANVLTF. The CDR3 region has the DNA TGTGCCAGCACGGGCCTCTCTGGGGCCAACGTCCTGACTTTC. The chain has TRBV27 and TRBJ2-6; D gene uncertain. V was cut by 7 bases and J by 0 bases, with 7 bases left in between. In germline, CDR1 is MNHEY, CDR2 SMNVEV (reference sequence). The CDR3 totals 14 residues.

This chain links TRBV4-2 with TRBJ2-7; 7 nucleotides agree with TRBD1. With 2 bases clipped from V and 0 bases from J, the junction kept 7 bases outside the gene matches. Looked up from germline, CDR1 is LGHNA and CDR2 is YNFKEQ. This CDR3 comprises 16 residues. CDR3 protein: CASSQSMTGSSYEQYF. CDR3 nucleotides: TGTGCCAGCAGCCAAAGCATGACAGGGAGCTCCTACGAGCAGTACTTC.

The rearrangement links TRBV15 to TRBJ2-3, with 13 bases that match TRBD2. V lost 0 bases and J lost 2; bases outside the gene matches: 8. The germline CDR1 and CDR2 sequences are LNHNV and YYDKDF (reference sequence). The CDR3 covers 19 residues. The CDR3 loop is CATSREALGLAGTTDTQYF. The CDR3 nucleotides are TGTGCCACCAGCAGAGAAGCCCTGGGACTAGCGGGGACCACAGATACGCAGTATTTT.

The rearrangement joins TRBV6-1 to TRBJ2-6; D remains ambiguous. The V gene's germline CDR1 is MNHNS and CDR2 SASEGT. Between the trimmed V and J ends, which lost 6 bases and 4 bases, there was a span of 13 bases. The CDR3 totals 15 residues. The CDR3: CASRTDPTGANVLTF. The CDR3 DNA reads as TGTGCCAGCAGAACCGATCCCACAGGGGCCAACGTCCTGACTTTC.

This clone was counted a single time. This sequence joins TRBV10-2 and TRBJ1-2, with a weak D call TRBD1 (5 bases). Germline values: CDR1 WSHSY, CDR2 SAAADI. The CDR3 has 14 residues. Trimming took 8 bases from V and 1 from J, leaving 14 bases between them. CDR3 DNA: TGCGCCAGCGGGGCGGAACCGCATAACTATGGCTACACCTTC. Its protein is CASGAEPHNYGYTF.

The chain is built from TRBV27 and TRBJ2-1; 7 nucleotides agree with TRBD1. Germline V lookup: CDR1 MNHEY, CDR2 SMNVEV (reference sequence). The J segment lost 10 bases and the V segment lost 5 bases, leaving 14 bases of the junction unmatched. The CDR3 sequence is 15 residues long. The DNA of the CDR3 is TGTGCCAGCAGTCCCCTCGGGACAGTCCTTTCGGAGCAGTTCTTC. This codes for CASSPLGTVLSEQFF.

The genes are TRBV9 and TRBJ2-2, with 10 bases aligning to TRBD2. The CDR3 extends over 19 amino acids. Per germline, CDR1 SGDLS and CDR2 YYNGEE. Unmatched junction bases numbered 14, after V lost 4 bases and J lost 2 bases. CDR3 sequence reads: CASSLLPGLAEINTGELFF. The CDR3 DNA follows: TGTGCCAGCAGCTTATTACCAGGACTAGCGGAGATTAACACCGGGGAGCTGTTTTTT.

The V and J genes are TRBV5-1 and TRBJ2-5; 8 bases fit TRBD1. The CDR3 is made up of 13 amino acids. V shed 0 bases, J shed 12 bases, and the junction held 7 bases outside the gene matches. From germline, CDR1 is SGHRS and CDR2 YFSETQ. CDR3 sequence: CASSLAGRGQEYF. CDR3 DNA: TGCGCCAGCAGCTTGGCTGGGCGGGGACAGGAGTACTTC.

This clone rates as large. The chain uses TRBV7-8 and TRBJ2-1; tentatively, D is TRBD2 (5 bases). Germline CDR1 is SGHVS and CDR2 is FQNEAQ. V was pared by 1 base and J by 0 bases, with 19 bases between. CDR3 size: 19 residues. DNA of the CDR3: TGTGCCAGCAGCTTAGGCCCCTGGGGAGCCGATAGCTCCTACAATGAGCAGTTCTTC. Its translation: CASSLGPWGADSSYNEQFF.